The rows below give T cell receptor beta chains drawn from one sample of a study of T-cell reconstitution after alpha-beta-depleted transplantation in children. TCRdb passed the PCR reads through MiXCR, listing each CDR3 protein once. This sample has more than 40,000 distinct CDR3 sequences; approximately 9.2% occur once, and the top ten carry approximately 30%. The input for sequencing was PBMCs, mostly from graft donor cells, taken 60 days after TCRalphabeta/CD19-depleted stem cell transplant. These receptors were obtained from a male patient between 2 and 9 years old who had a stem cell transplant for chronic granulomatous disease, so the T cells may come from the graft donor. CDR3s include the opening cysteine and the closing phenylalanine or tryptophan. Each record gives: D gene, V gene, J gene, CDR3 length, clone size, CDR3 protein, CDR3 DNA. D genes are given only for firm matches. A row's size may be missing; if present it is once, few, many or a size class.

D: TRBD2
V: TRBV19
J: TRBJ2-1
length: 15
size: NA
CDR3: CASSAGTSGRNEQFF
DNA: TGTGCCAGTAGTGCAGGGACTAGCGGGAGAAATGAGCAGTTCTTC

D: NA
V: TRBV5-1
J: TRBJ2-4
length: 17
size: many
CDR3: CASSAGGASLAKNIQYF
DNA: TGCGCCAGCAGCGCTGGGGGCGCATCACTAGCCAAAAACATTCAGTACTTC

D: TRBD2
V: TRBV4-1
J: TRBJ2-1
length: 15
size: NA
CDR3: CASSPLAAPRNEQFF
DNA: TGCGCCAGCAGCCCTCTAGCGGCCCCAAGGAATGAGCAGTTCTTC

D: NA
V: TRBV29-1
J: TRBJ2-1
length: 12
size: many
CDR3: CSVVRQYNEQFF
DNA: TGCAGCGTTGTGAGACAGTACAATGAGCAGTTCTTC

D: NA
V: TRBV20-1
J: TRBJ1-3
length: 13
size: many
CDR3: CSARALSGNTIYF
DNA: TGCAGTGCTAGAGCCCTCTCTGGAAACACCATATATTTT

D: TRBD1
V: TRBV28
J: TRBJ1-2
length: 18
size: many
CDR3: CASSLWFAGQGEGSGYTF
DNA: TGTGCCAGCAGTTTATGGTTTGCCGGACAGGGGGAAGGCTCTGGCTACACCTTC

D: NA
V: TRBV7-2
J: TRBJ2-4
length: 17
size: NA
CDR3: CASSLVTGHIAKNIQYF
DNA: TGTGCCAGCAGCTTAGTAACGGGACATATAGCCAAAAACATTCAGTACTTC

D: NA
V: TRBV5-1
J: TRBJ2-7
length: 17
size: many
CDR3: CASSIGRQAYPSYEQYF
DNA: TGCGCCAGCAGCATAGGAAGACAGGCCTACCCGTCCTACGAGCAGTACTTC

D: NA
V: TRBV7-8
J: TRBJ2-1
length: 13
size: many
CDR3: CASSNLLDVEQFF
DNA: TGTGCCAGCAGCAACCTATTGGACGTGGAGCAGTTCTTC

D: TRBD1
V: TRBV28
J: TRBJ2-5
length: 16
size: many
CDR3: CASSLGTGVVEETQYF
DNA: TGTGCCAGCAGTTTAGGGACAGGGGTAGTAGAAGAGACCCAGTACTTC

D: TRBD2
V: TRBV19
J: TRBJ2-1
length: 15
size: many
CDR3: CASSGETSGHNEQFF
DNA: TGTGCCAGTAGTGGGGAGACTAGCGGGCACAATGAGCAGTTCTTC

D: NA
V: TRBV27
J: TRBJ2-7
length: 16
size: many
CDR3: CASSRLRSVAGYEQYF
DNA: TGTGCCAGCAGTCGCCTCCGGTCTGTGGCTGGGTACGAGCAGTACTTC

D: NA
V: TRBV12-3/TRBV12-4
J: TRBJ2-7
length: 12
size: many
CDR3: CASRRDTYEQYF
DNA: TGTGCCAGCCGACGGGACACTTACGAGCAGTACTTC

D: NA
V: TRBV4-3
J: TRBJ2-6
length: 16
size: NA
CDR3: CASSQGIGSGANVLTF
DNA: TGCGCCAGCAGCCAAGGTATCGGCTCTGGGGCCAACGTCCTGACTTTC

D: NA
V: TRBV6-6
J: TRBJ1-4
length: 16
size: many
CDR3: CASSPYSSRANEKLFF
DNA: TGTGCCAGCAGTCCCTACAGTTCGCGGGCTAATGAAAAACTGTTTTTT

D: NA
V: TRBV27
J: TRBJ2-7
length: 16
size: NA
CDR3: CASSFTGLISSYEQYF
DNA: TGTGCCAGCAGTTTCACGGGACTCATCAGCTCCTACGAGCAGTACTTC

D: TRBD1
V: TRBV6-1
J: TRBJ1-1
length: 17
size: NA
CDR3: CASSHPRDRGQNTEAFF
DNA: TGTGCCAGCAGTCATCCCCGGGACAGGGGGCAGAACACTGAAGCTTTCTTT

D: NA
V: TRBV5-1
J: TRBJ2-3
length: 12
size: many
CDR3: CASSAGGDTQYF
DNA: TGCGCCAGCAGCGCTGGAGGAGATACGCAGTATTTT

D: NA
V: TRBV3-1
J: TRBJ2-1
length: 15
size: NA
CDR3: CATSQSWGSYNEQFF
DNA: TGTGCCACCTCCCAATCCTGGGGCTCCTACAATGAGCAGTTCTTC

D: NA
V: TRBV20-1
J: TRBJ1-5
length: 15
size: many
CDR3: CSARDEREVIQPQHF
DNA: TGCAGTGCTAGAGATGAGAGGGAGGTTATTCAGCCCCAGCATTTT

D: NA
V: TRBV20-1
J: TRBJ1-1
length: 10
size: few
CDR3: CSEMNTEAFF
DNA: TGCAGTGAAATGAACACTGAAGCTTTCTTT

D: NA
V: TRBV12-5
J: TRBJ1-3
length: 20
size: many
CDR3: CASGPSTSTPTSTSGNTIYF
DNA: TGTGCTAGTGGCCCCTCGACATCTACCCCGACATCTACCTCTGGAAACACCATATATTTT

D: NA
V: TRBV9
J: TRBJ2-7
length: 13
size: many
CDR3: CASSVATWDEQYF
DNA: TGTGCCAGCAGCGTAGCGACGTGGGACGAGCAGTACTTC

D: TRBD1
V: TRBV10-3
J: TRBJ1-1
length: 16
size: many
CDR3: CAIKSRGLGVTAEAFF
DNA: TGTGCCATCAAGTCGAGGGGGCTGGGGGTTACGGCTGAAGCTTTCTTT